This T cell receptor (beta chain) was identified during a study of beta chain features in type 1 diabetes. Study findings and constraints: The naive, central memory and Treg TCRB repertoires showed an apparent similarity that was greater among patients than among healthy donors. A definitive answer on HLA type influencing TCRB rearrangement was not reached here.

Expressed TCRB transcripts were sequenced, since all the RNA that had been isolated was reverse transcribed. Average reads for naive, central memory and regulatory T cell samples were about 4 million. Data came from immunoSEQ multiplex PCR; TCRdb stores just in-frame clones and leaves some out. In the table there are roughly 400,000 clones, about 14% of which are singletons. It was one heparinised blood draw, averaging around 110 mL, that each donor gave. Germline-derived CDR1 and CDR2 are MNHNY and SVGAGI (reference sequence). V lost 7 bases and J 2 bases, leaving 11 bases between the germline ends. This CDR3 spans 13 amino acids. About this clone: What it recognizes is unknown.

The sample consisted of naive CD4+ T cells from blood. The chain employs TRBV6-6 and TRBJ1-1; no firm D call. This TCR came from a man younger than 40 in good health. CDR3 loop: CASTGVYNTEAFF. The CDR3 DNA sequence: TGTGCCAGCACCGGAGTGTATAACACTGAAGCTTTCTTT.